One sample yielded the 32 T cell receptor beta chains listed below, sequenced in a study of OX40 agonist ivuxolimab in advanced cancers. Measured with immunoSEQ multiplex PCR; TCRdb has only the in-frame clones, and not every one. The sample holds about 38,000 clones, around 89% seen once. This specimen was CD4+ or CD8+ T cells sorted from blood, taken in a trial of the OX40 agonist ivuxolimab. Source of these receptors: an adult with an advanced solid tumor such as melanoma, head and neck, liver or kidney cancer.

The chain links TRBV28 to TRBJ2-2; D ambiguous. From germline, CDR1 is MDHEN and CDR2 SYDVKM. The V end lost 5 bases, the J end lost 5 bases, and 0 bases lay between the germline ends. This CDR3 comprises 10 residues. CDR3 sequence: CASSTGELFF. The DNA for the CDR3 is TGTGCCAGCAGTACCGGGGAGCTGTTTTTT. The full variable domain, rest sourced from reference TRBV28 and TRBJ2-2, is DVKVTQSSRYLVKRTGEKVFLECVQDMDHENMFWYRQDPGLGLRLIYFSYDVKMKEKGDIPEGYSVSREKKERFSLILESASTNQTSMYLCASSTGELFFGEGSRLTVL.

The chain uses TRBV7-3 and TRBJ2-3; 8 nucleotides agree with TRBD2. From germline, CDR1 is SGHTA and CDR2 FQGTGA. The V gene end was trimmed by 2 bases and the J gene end by 3 bases; junction bases not matched to a gene: 4. The CDR3 has 15 residues. This chain's CDR3 is CASSLGTSGTDTQYF. The CDR3 DNA reads as TGTGCCAGCAGCTTAGGGACTAGTGGGACAGATACGCAGTATTTT.

The rearrangement uses TRBV19 and TRBJ2-1; TRBD1 aligns across 7 bases. J was trimmed by 5 bases and V by 1 base; bases with no gene match: 2. CDR1 and CDR2 from the germline V gene are LNHDA and SQIVND (reference sequence). The CDR3 consists of 14 residues. The CDR3 here is CASSIAQGDNEQFF. The CDR3, as DNA: TGTGCCAGTAGTATAGCGCAGGGGGACAATGAGCAGTTCTTC.

The gene calls are TRBV9 and TRBJ1-5, with 9 bases identical to TRBD1. Germline V lookup: CDR1 SGDLS, CDR2 YYNGEE. The CDR3 totals 15 residues. With 3 bases clipped from V and 4 bases from J, the junction kept 5 bases outside the gene matches. CDR3: CASSAGTGKNQPQHF. The CDR3 DNA follows: TGTGCCAGCAGCGCCGGGACAGGGAAGAATCAGCCCCAGCATTTT.

This chain uses TRBV28 with TRBJ1-1; D is ambiguous. Germline V gene data show CDR1 as MDHEN and CDR2 as SYDVKM. There are 13 residues in the CDR3. V lost 3 bases and J lost 1, with 6 bases in between. Here the CDR3 DNA reads TGTGCCAGCAGTTTTTTGCCGAACACTGAAGCTTTCTTT. It yields the protein CASSFLPNTEAFF.

This clone was observed a handful of times. This chain connects TRBV28 to TRBJ2-7, with D possibly called TRBD1 or TRBD2 (6 bases each). V was trimmed by 3 bases and J by 3 bases, leaving 12 bases between them. The CDR3 spans 14 residues. Germline values: CDR1 MDHEN, CDR2 SYDVKM. CDR3: CASSFQGTGYEQYF. The CDR3 region has the DNA TGTGCCAGCAGTTTTCAGGGGACTGGCTACGAGCAGTACTTC.

The rearrangement joins TRBV27 to TRBJ1-4, with D perhaps TRBD1 (6 bases). CDR1 and CDR2 (germline): MNHEY, SMNVEV (reference sequence). V was trimmed by 2 bases and J by 6 bases, leaving 10 bases between them. The CDR3 is 14 amino acids. CDR3 sequence reads: CASSLSPGDEKLFF. The CDR3 bases are TGTGCCAGCAGTTTAAGTCCAGGGGATGAAAAACTGTTTTTT.

The CDR3 loop reads CASTGLAGAIHEQYF. CDR3 nucleotides: TGTGCCAGCACCGGACTAGCGGGGGCCATCCACGAGCAGTACTTC. V and J are TRBV27 and TRBJ2-7; 13 positions match TRBD2. V trimming: 7 bases; J trimming: 5 bases; junction bases outside the gene matches: 8. CDR3 size: 15 residues. Germline assignment: CDR1 MNHEY and CDR2 SMNVEV (reference sequence).

Notes on this clone: Being one base from a much bigger clone, this may be a read error. The same CDR3 also results from other DNA sequences found in this sample. The chain couples TRBV4-1 to TRBJ2-2; D is perhaps TRBD2 (6 bases). Per the germline V gene, CDR1 is MGHRA and CDR2 is YSYEKL. Trimming took 0 bases from V and 0 from J, leaving 8 bases between them. The CDR3 extends over 16 amino acids. CDR3 residues: CASSQEGGANTGELFF. CDR3 coding DNA: TGCGCCAGCAGCCAAGAGGGCGGGGCGAACACCGGGGAGCTGTTTTTT.

This rearrangement joins TRBV7-8 to TRBJ2-3; D is unclear. With 1 base removed from V and 0 bases from J, the gap between germline ends came to 11 bases. The germline V gene has CDR1 SGHVS and CDR2 FQNEAQ. The CDR3 runs to 16 residues. CDR3 in DNA: TGTGCCAGCAGCTTAGGGCCACTTGGTAGCACAGATACGCAGTATTTT. It is translated as CASSLGPLGSTDTQYF.

J is TRBJ1-1 and V is TRBV4-2; D is ambiguous. The germline V gene encodes CDR1 LGHNA and CDR2 YNFKEQ. The V end was cut by 2 bases, the J end by 3 bases, with 10 bases between. This CDR3 is 14 amino acids long. DNA of the CDR3: TGTGCCAGCAGCCAAACGCCCGGAGACACTGAAGCTTTCTTT. This translates into CASSQTPGDTEAFF.

The genes are TRBV27 and TRBJ2-5; 9 bases fit TRBD1. From germline, CDR1 is MNHEY and CDR2 SMNVEV (reference sequence). CDR3 length: 14 residues. Trimming removed 5 bases from V and 4 bases from J; junction bases left unmatched: 5. The CDR3 is CASSGQGPLETQYF. CDR3 in DNA: TGTGCCAGCAGTGGACAGGGGCCGTTAGAGACCCAGTACTTC.

CDR3 sequence reads: CASSRTGGSYEQYF. CDR3 nucleotides: TGTGCCAGCAGCCGGACAGGGGGCTCCTACGAGCAGTACTTC. This rearrangement joins TRBV4-2 to TRBJ2-7, with 10 bases aligning to TRBD1. There are 14 residues in the CDR3. Germline V lookup: CDR1 LGHNA, CDR2 YNFKEQ. The junction had 0 bases not matched to a gene; V was cut back by 4 bases and J by 0 bases.

The rearrangement links TRBV7-8 to TRBJ2-7; 11 nucleotides agree with TRBD2. CDR3 size: 15 residues. Looked up from germline, CDR1 is SGHVS and CDR2 is FQNEAQ. After removal of 5 bases from V and 3 bases from J, the junction contained 6 bases not matched to a gene. The CDR3 DNA sequence: TGTGCCAGCAGCCGAACTAGCGGGGGATTCTACGAGCAGTACTTC. This translates into CASSRTSGGFYEQYF.

This sequence joins TRBV4-3 and TRBJ1-4; 7 nucleotides agree with TRBD1. CDR3 length: 15 amino acids. The V and J ends lost 4 bases and 0 bases, in that order; junction bases with no gene match: 2. The germline V gene encodes CDR1 LGHNA and CDR2 YSLEER. The CDR3 sequence: CASSLGTATNEKLFF. The CDR3 bases are TGCGCCAGCAGCCTTGGGACAGCAACTAATGAAAAACTGTTTTTT.

CDR3 bases: TGTGCCAGCAGTTTATCGAAGGGGCCTGCGTACGAGCAGTACTTC. The encoded protein is CASSLSKGPAYEQYF. The chain links TRBV27 to TRBJ2-7; a possible D gene is TRBD1 (5 bases). This CDR3 has 15 amino acids. V lost 0 bases to trimming and J lost 4 bases, with 13 bases between them. The germline V gene encodes CDR1 MNHEY and CDR2 SMNVEV (reference sequence).

This rearrangement joins TRBV28 to TRBJ2-5; 11 bases line up with TRBD1. The J call may not be correct, given that the DNA end is closer to TRBJ2-7. CDR3 length: 16 residues. Germline V gene data show CDR1 as MDHEN and CDR2 as SYDVKM. The CDR3 here is CASSLTAGTGGYEQYF. Here the CDR3 DNA reads TGTGCCAGCAGTTTGACGGCCGGGACAGGGGGGTACGAGCAGTACTTC.

The V gene is TRBV5-6, the J gene TRBJ2-5; D tentatively reads TRBD1 or TRBD2 (6 bases each). Germline V CDR1 and CDR2: SGHDT, YYEEEE. V was trimmed by 0 bases and J by 5 bases, leaving 11 bases between them. This CDR3 spans 14 amino acids. The CDR3 spells CASSLAGGRETQYF. DNA of the CDR3: TGTGCCAGCAGCTTGGCCGGGGGCCGGGAGACCCAGTACTTC. Drawing the rest from reference TRBV5-6 and TRBJ2-5, the complete variable domain is DAGVTQSPTHLIKTRGQQVTLRCSPKSGHDTVSWYQQALGQGPQFIFQYYEEEERQRGNFPDRFSGHQFPNYSSELNVNALLLGDSALYLCASSLAGGRETQYFGPGTRLLVL.

The J gene is TRBJ2-1, the V gene TRBV5-1; weak D call: TRBD2 (6 bases). Germline V gene lookup returns CDR1 SGHRS and CDR2 YFSETQ. V was pared by 0 bases and J by 7 bases, with 14 bases between. This CDR3 contains 15 residues. The CDR3 reads CASSLAGGGLNEQFF. CDR3 nucleotide sequence: TGCGCCAGCAGCTTGGCCGGGGGAGGACTTAATGAGCAGTTCTTC.

This clone has a single count. This rearrangement joins TRBV29-1 to TRBJ1-1, with D uncertain. Germline V gives CDR1 SQVTM, CDR2 ANQGSEA. V was trimmed by 1 base and J by 11 bases, leaving 8 bases between them. This CDR3 region has 10 residues. In DNA, the CDR3 is TGCAGCGTTGAAGGAGGTGAGGCTTTCTTT. Protein product: CSVEGGEAFF.

This chain connects TRBV9 to TRBJ1-1; D remains ambiguous. The CDR3 is 11 amino acids. V lost 3 bases and J lost 6, with 6 bases in between. Germline values: CDR1 SGDLS, CDR2 YYNGEE. The DNA for the CDR3 is TGTGCCAGCAGCGACAATTCTGAAGCTTTCTTT. Protein: CASSDNSEAFF.

CDR3 residues: CASSHTPGAEAFF. The CDR3 nucleotides read TGTGCCAGCAGCCATACCCCAGGGGCTGAAGCTTTCTTT. This chain links TRBV14 with TRBJ1-1; a weak D match, TRBD1 (6 bases). The ends were cut back, 3 bases at V and 6 bases at J, with 11 bases in the middle. This CDR3 has 13 residues. Germline V lookup: CDR1 SGHDN, CDR2 FVKESK.

J is TRBJ1-1 and V is TRBV15; D may be TRBD1 (5 bases). The germline V gene has CDR1 LNHNV and CDR2 YYDKDF (reference sequence). The CDR3 has 18 amino acids. Deletions cut 0 bases from V and 3 bases from J, with 20 bases between. The CDR3 DNA reads as TGTGCCACCAGCAGAGATTATGACCGCCTGGACAAGGACACTGAAGCTTTCTTT. It specifies CATSRDYDRLDKDTEAFF.

This clone is judged medium-sized. The DNA for the CDR3 is TGTGCCAGTAGTAACCGGGAAACCGACTACGAGCAGTACTTC. It translates to CASSNRETDYEQYF. V gene TRBV19 combines with J gene TRBJ2-7; TRBD2 might be the D (5 bases). CDR1 is LNHDA, CDR2 SQIVND, per germline (reference sequence). The ends were cut back, 4 bases at V and 3 bases at J, with 13 bases in the middle. This CDR3 region has 14 residues.

This clone occurred many times. The V and J genes are TRBV30 and TRBJ2-1; unclear D gene. Germline V gene data show CDR1 as GTSNPN and CDR2 as SVGIG (reference sequence). CDR3 size: 11 residues. V lost 2 bases and J lost 6, with 5 bases in between. CDR3 sequence: CAWSLGNEQFF. CDR3 nucleotides: TGTGCCTGGAGTTTGGGCAATGAGCAGTTCTTC.

V gene TRBV19 combines with J gene TRBJ2-3; TRBD2 aligns across 9 bases. Looked up from germline, CDR1 is LNHDA and CDR2 is SQIVND (reference sequence). This CDR3 has 16 residues. V was clipped by 5 bases and J by 0 bases; unmatched bases: 6. The CDR3 region has the DNA TGTGCCAGTAGTTCCCGACTAGCGGCTAGCACAGATACGCAGTATTTT. This encodes CASSSRLAASTDTQYF.

This chain joins TRBV11-2 and TRBJ1-2; possible D gene TRBD1, 6 bases. Germline assignment: CDR1 SGHAT and CDR2 FQNNGV. With 0 bases removed from V and 3 bases from J, the gap between germline ends came to 23 bases. There are 19 residues in the CDR3. The CDR3 DNA reads as TGTGCCAGCAGCTTAGATCTCCGGGACATATCCCTAAGGGACTATGGCTACACCTTC. This sequence encodes CASSLDLRDISLRDYGYTF.

The chain joins TRBV5-1 to TRBJ2-7, with 10 bases that match TRBD1. The J segment lost 4 bases and the V segment lost 4 bases, leaving 8 bases of the junction unmatched. The CDR3 loop spans 15 amino acids. Germline V gene data show CDR1 as SGHRS and CDR2 as YFSETQ. The CDR3, as DNA: TGCGCCAGCAGCGTTGAGCAGGGACAGGGGTACGAGCAGTACTTC. Amino acids: CASSVEQGQGYEQYF.

The V call is TRBV5-1, the J call TRBJ2-2, with 7 positions matching TRBD1. The CDR3 spans 15 residues. The J segment lost 7 bases and the V segment lost 4 bases, leaving 10 bases of the junction unmatched. Germline CDR1 and CDR2: SGHRS and YFSETQ. The CDR3 nucleotides read TGCGCCAGCAGCACCGGACAGGTTGGATTCGGGGAGCTGTTTTTT. Protein sequence: CASSTGQVGFGELFF.

The chain is built from TRBV9 and TRBJ2-1; 7 bases match TRBD1. V lost 0 bases to trimming and J lost 12 bases; unmatched junction nucleotides: 9. This CDR3 has 14 residues. Looked up from germline, CDR1 is SGDLS and CDR2 is YYNGEE. The CDR3 reads CASSVEPGNRGQFF. The CDR3 DNA reads as TGTGCCAGCAGCGTAGAACCGGGGAACAGGGGGCAGTTCTTC.

J is TRBJ1-4 and V is TRBV10-2; D might be TRBD1 (6 bases). The CDR3 totals 16 residues. Germline V gene sequence: CDR1 WSHSY, CDR2 SAAADI. V was trimmed by 6 bases and J by 6 bases, leaving 20 bases between them. CDR3 sequence reads: CASRGDNRVWDEKLFF. CDR3 sequence (DNA): TGCGCCAGCAGGGGAGATAACAGGGTGTGGGATGAAAAACTGTTTTTT.

The rearrangement uses TRBV6-6 and TRBJ2-1; a possible D gene is TRBD2 (6 bases). V dropped 2 bases and J dropped 7 bases, with 18 bases sitting between them. CDR1 and CDR2 from the germline V gene are MNHNY and SVGAGI (reference sequence). The CDR3 has 16 residues. The CDR3 nucleotides are TGTGCCAGCAGTTACCCGGAAGGGTGGGGGGTGAATGAGCAGTTCTTC. It translates to CASSYPEGWGVNEQFF.